This entry is about one T cell receptor beta chain. This clonotype showed up just once. Its antigen remains unidentified. Per-base quality was not reported, and no clone a single base away is much larger than it. One read alone provides weak support. Reads for this sample came from an Illumina HiSeq 1500. TCRdb's own reprocessing of the public reads used fastp at Q25 and MiXCR and kept productive beta chains. Rows matching on CDR3 protein sequence are summarized as one entry with the most common DNA and genes. This sample has a few hundred thousand distinct CDR3 sequences in its table, and just under 40% of those were observed once. About 48% of the sample rests with the top ten. This entry belongs to a study of T cell repertoires in cytomegalovirus infection (dated by TCRdb to between 2019 and 2020). About the study as a whole: Alongside well-studied HLA-B-restricted epitopes, the peptide stimulations were aimed at recently identified HLA-C-restricted CMV epitopes, whose presentation resists viral immunomodulation. The HLA type of each donor mattered for the analysis, because public TCR beta signatures pointed to carriage of CMV infection along with the matching HLA type. Summary of the overall study and its limitations: Carriers of CMV infection plus the relevant HLA type were discriminated by the cumulative frequency of public TCR beta family members in the study cohort and in an independent approximately 400-donor cohort. The ex vivo response was dominated by HLA-C-restricted CMV-specific TCR beta clonotypes, and the single most frequent clonotype in two of eight donors was supplied by these HLA-C-restricted clonotypes.

Per the germline V gene, MNHNS is the CDR1 and SASEGT is the CDR2. Its CDR3 holds 15 amino acids, cysteine through phenylalanine. Of all the DNA, just the CDR3 is kept, 45 bases in frame from base 1. V drops 3 bases and J drops 4 bases, leaving 13 bases in between. According to the study, the label for this sample's treatment or condition signals: in vitro stimulation with specific CMV peptide epitopes to enrich CMV-specific T cells. The sample here was cultured PBMCs, taken from culture after CMV antigen stimulation. The rearranged segments are TRBV6-1 and TRBJ1-5, and possibly TRBD1, on 6 matching bases. The sequence was obtained from a human donor in good health (CMV status not recorded). Some clones in this sample may be carry-over from other donors' samples. The CDR3 protein sequence reads: CASSENRQGNQPQHF. The nucleotide sequence is given as TGTGCCAGCAGTGAGAATAGGCAGGGGAATCAGCCCCAGCATTTT.